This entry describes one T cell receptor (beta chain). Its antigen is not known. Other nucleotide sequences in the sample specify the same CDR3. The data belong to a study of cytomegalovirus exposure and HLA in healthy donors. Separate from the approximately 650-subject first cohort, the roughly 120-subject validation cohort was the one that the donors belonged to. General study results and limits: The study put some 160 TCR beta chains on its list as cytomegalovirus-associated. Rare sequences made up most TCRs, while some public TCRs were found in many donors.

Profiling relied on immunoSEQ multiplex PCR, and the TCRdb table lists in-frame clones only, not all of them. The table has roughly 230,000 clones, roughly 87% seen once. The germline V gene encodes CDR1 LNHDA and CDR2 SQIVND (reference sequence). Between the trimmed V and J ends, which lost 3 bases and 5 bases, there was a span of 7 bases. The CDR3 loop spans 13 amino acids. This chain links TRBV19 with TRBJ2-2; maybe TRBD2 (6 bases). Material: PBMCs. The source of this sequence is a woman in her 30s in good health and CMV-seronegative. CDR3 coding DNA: TGTGCCAGTAGTATCGGGGGAACCGGGGAGCTGTTTTTT. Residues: CASSIGGTGELFF. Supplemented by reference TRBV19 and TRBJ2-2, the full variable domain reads DGGITQSPKYLFRKEGQNVTLSCEQNLNHDAMYWYRQDPGQGLRLIYYSQIVNDFQKGDIAEGYSVSREKKESFPLTVTSAQKNPTAFYLCASSIGGTGELFFGEGSRLTVL.